Reported below is one TCR beta chain. Its antigen is still unknown. This sample was included in a study of cytomegalovirus exposure and HLA in healthy donors. Study-wide points: In a later analysis, compared with equally common non-associated chains, HLA-associated beta chains were more expanded. There were under 200 TCR beta chains listed as cytomegalovirus-associated.

60 Vbeta and 13 Jbeta primers were used in PCR. The protocol was immunoSEQ multiplex PCR, while the TCRdb copy is restricted to in-frame clones and leaves out a portion. The sample holds some 80,000 clones, around 78% seen once. This CDR3 comprises 17 residues. Germline lookup yields CDR1 SGHNT and CDR2 YYREEE (reference sequence). The V end was cut by 4 bases, the J end by 3 bases, with 17 bases between. Sequencing input: PBMCs. The chain combines TRBV5-4 with TRBJ1-6; TRBD1 might be the D (6 bases). The TCR comes from a man in his forties in good health and CMV-seronegative. The CDR3 coding sequence is TGTGCCAGCAGCCCCGGACAGCCACTATTCTATAATTCACCCCTCCACTTT. This gives the protein CASSPGQPLFYNSPLHF.